This T cell receptor beta chain was sequenced for a study of T cells in Graves' hyperthyroidism and ophthalmopathy. The CDR3 runs to 14 residues. Germline V gene lookup returns CDR1 MNHEY and CDR2 SVGAGI. V was trimmed by 8 bases and J by 1 base, leaving 14 bases between them. Regarding the study as a whole: The model made its ophthalmopathy prediction, and onset followed a median roughly 6.5 months later. Most expanded thyroid clonotypes above 0.001 recurred in blood.

No ophthalmopathy progression within 18 months constituted stable Graves' hyperthyroidism. In patients aged 18 to 65, hyperthyroidism was newly diagnosed, with duration under 2 months. Researchers amplified the TCR beta CDR3 regions from RNA transcripts. The TCR CDR3 was amplified in a first-round RT-PCR using the HTBI primer set. MiXCR, applied by TCRdb to the multiplex PCR reads, yields one record per CDR3 protein. The profile shows nearly 750,000 distinct CDR3 sequences, around 40% of them singletons. For this clonotype: Antigen specificity is unknown.

The sample taken for sequencing was blood. The receptor was derived from a woman aged 40 to 55 with Graves' hyperthyroidism. The chain employs TRBV6-5 and TRBJ1-1; D remains ambiguous. CDR3 sequence (DNA): TGTGCCAGCTCGGGAGGACCGCAGAACACTGAAGCTTTCTTT. Its translation: CASSGGPQNTEAFF.